Listed below are T cell receptor beta chains from one sample, sequenced in a study of Ad26.COV2.S vaccination and SARS-CoV-2 variants. Sequencing used immunoSEQ multiplex PCR; TCRdb keeps in-frame clones, though not all of them. The sample consists of around 420,000 clones, 88% of them appearing once. Specimen: peripheral blood, collected in a trial of Ad26.COV2.S vaccine versus placebo. The source of these receptors is a person aged 18-65 years who received the Ad26.COV2.S COVID-19 vaccine or a placebo. Each CDR3 is given with its conserved first and last residue. A D gene is named only where the DNA matches it firmly. Size is omitted from some rows. Given values are once, few, many or a class for expanded clones.

clone size	J gene	V gene	D gene	CDR3 DNA	CDR3 protein
-	TRBJ2-7	TRBV10-3	TRBD1	TGTGCCGCGGGGACAGGGACGGGGGAGCAGTACTTC	CAAGTGTGEQYF
-	TRBJ2-7	TRBV14	-	TGTGCCAGCAGCCAAGCCTCTAACTACGAGCAGTACTTC	CASSQASNYEQYF
-	TRBJ2-1	TRBV9	TRBD2	TGTGCCAGCAGCGTACTCGCTAGCGGGGGCCCCTACAATGAGCAGTTCTTC	CASSVLASGGPYNEQFF
-	TRBJ2-1	TRBV6-2/TRBV6-3	TRBD1	TGTGCCAGCTGCCGGGACAGGGGGCAAGGGGGCAATGAGCAGTTCTTC	CASCRDRGQGGNEQFF
-	TRBJ2-4	TRBV4-1	-	TGCGCCAGCAGCCAAACCCCAGGGGGGTCCCAGTACTTC	CASSQTPGGSQYF
once	TRBJ2-2	TRBV4-3	-	TGCGCCAGCAGCCAAGCGCAGGAGACACCGAACACCGGGGAGCTGTTTTTT	CASSQAQETPNTGELFF
-	TRBJ1-2	TRBV7-3	-	TGTGCCAGCAGCTTAACGGTTCAGGGAGATGGCTACACCTTC	CASSLTVQGDGYTF
-	TRBJ2-1	TRBV4-1	-	TGCGCCAGCAGCCACCTTATAGGCGCCGGTGAGCAGTTCTTC	CASSHLIGAGEQFF
-	TRBJ1-1	TRBV15	TRBD1	TGTGCCACCAGCACCTACAGGGGATGGAACACTGAAGCTTTCTTT	CATSTYRGWNTEAFF
-	TRBJ2-3	TRBV7-2	-	TGTGCCAGCAGCTTATACACGGGATGGGACCCAGATACGCAGTATTTT	CASSLYTGWDPDTQYF
-	TRBJ2-3	TRBV4-3	-	TGCGCCAGCAGCCAAGATCGGGTGGCGGATACGCAGTATTTT	CASSQDRVADTQYF